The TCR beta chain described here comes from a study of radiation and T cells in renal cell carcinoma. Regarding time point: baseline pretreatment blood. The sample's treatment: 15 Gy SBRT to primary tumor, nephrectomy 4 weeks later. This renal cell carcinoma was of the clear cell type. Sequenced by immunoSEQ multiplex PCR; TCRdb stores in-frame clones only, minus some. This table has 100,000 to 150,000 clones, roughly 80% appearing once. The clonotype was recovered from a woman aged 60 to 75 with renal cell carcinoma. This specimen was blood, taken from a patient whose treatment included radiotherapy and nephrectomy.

Here the CDR3 DNA reads TGTGCCAGCAGCCGAACAAGGGGTCAGCCCCAGCATTTT. Protein: CASSRTRGQPQHF. The chain recombines TRBV6-5 with TRBJ1-5, with D possibly TRBD1 on 5 matching bases. Germline-derived CDR1 and CDR2 are MNHEY and SVGAGI. V was pared by 6 bases and J by 6 bases, with 12 bases between. The CDR3 has 13 residues.